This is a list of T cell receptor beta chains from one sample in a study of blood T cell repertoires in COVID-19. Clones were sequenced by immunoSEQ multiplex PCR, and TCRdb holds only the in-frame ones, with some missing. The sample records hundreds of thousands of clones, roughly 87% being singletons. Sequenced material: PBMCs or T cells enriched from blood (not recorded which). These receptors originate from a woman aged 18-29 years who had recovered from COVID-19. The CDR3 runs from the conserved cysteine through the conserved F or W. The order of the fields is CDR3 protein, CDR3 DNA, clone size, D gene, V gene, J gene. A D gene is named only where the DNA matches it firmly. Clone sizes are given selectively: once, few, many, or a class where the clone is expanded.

CDR3: CAISSETSGRAGEQFF
DNA: TGTGCCATCAGTAGTGAAACTAGCGGGAGGGCCGGTGAGCAGTTCTTC
size: once
D: TRBD2
V: TRBV10-3
J: TRBJ2-1

CDR3: CATLPTGGETQYF
DNA: TGTGCCACTCTCCCGACAGGGGGAGAGACCCAGTACTTC
size: .
D: TRBD1
V: TRBV19
J: TRBJ2-5

CDR3: CASSRTPGTSGSGTGELFF
DNA: TGTGCCAGTAGCCGGACCCCCGGGACTAGCGGGAGTGGGACCGGGGAGCTGTTTTTT
size: .
D: TRBD2
V: TRBV19
J: TRBJ2-2

CDR3: CASSLGLAGPSTDTQYF
DNA: TGTGCCAGCAGCTTAGGACTAGCGGGACCAAGCACAGATACGCAGTATTTT
size: .
D: TRBD2
V: TRBV7-2
J: TRBJ2-3

CDR3: CASSSGLFEQYF
DNA: TGTGCCAGCAGCTCCGGGTTGTTCGAGCAGTACTTC
size: few
D: .
V: TRBV7-3
J: TRBJ2-7

CDR3: CASTPVESGGNYGYTF
DNA: TGTGCCAGTACCCCGGTAGAATCAGGGGGCAACTATGGCTACACCTTC
size: .
D: TRBD1
V: TRBV19
J: TRBJ1-2

CDR3: CASSLNLDTEAFF
DNA: TGTGCCAGCAGCCTAAATTTAGACACTGAAGCTTTCTTT
size: .
D: .
V: TRBV7-3
J: TRBJ1-1

CDR3: CASSLSGGRDGYTF
DNA: TGTGCCAGCAGCTTGTCAGGGGGCAGGGATGGCTACACCTTC
size: .
D: TRBD1
V: TRBV7-8
J: TRBJ1-2

CDR3: CASSSPGQGQPGTEAFF
DNA: TGTGCCAGCAGCTCTCCGGGACAGGGGCAACCGGGGACTGAAGCTTTCTTT
size: .
D: TRBD1
V: TRBV7-9
J: TRBJ1-1

CDR3: CASSKGTESSYEQYF
DNA: TGTGCCAGTAGTAAGGGGACAGAGAGCTCCTACGAGCAGTACTTC
size: once
D: TRBD1
V: TRBV19
J: TRBJ2-7

CDR3: CASSLTSGWQETQYF
DNA: TGTGCCAGCAGCTTAACTAGCGGGTGGCAAGAGACCCAGTACTTC
size: .
D: TRBD2
V: TRBV5-4
J: TRBJ2-5

CDR3: CASSPGSGSLYGYTF
DNA: TGTGCCAGCAGCCCCGGGTCAGGGTCTCTCTATGGCTACACCTTC
size: .
D: .
V: TRBV7-2
J: TRBJ1-2

CDR3: CASGVGDPEQFF
DNA: TGTGCCAGCGGTGTTGGAGATCCTGAGCAGTTCTTC
size: .
D: .
V: TRBV12-3/TRBV12-4
J: TRBJ2-1

CDR3: CASRHSGGDGDEQFF
DNA: TGTGCCAGCAGACATAGCGGGGGGGACGGCGATGAGCAGTTCTTC
size: .
D: TRBD2
V: TRBV7-2
J: TRBJ2-1

CDR3: CASRRGFTSVETQYF
DNA: TGTGCCAGCAGACGCGGGTTTACTAGCGTAGAGACCCAGTACTTC
size: .
D: TRBD2
V: TRBV6-5
J: TRBJ2-5